This T cell receptor beta chain comes out of a study of cytomegalovirus exposure and HLA in healthy donors. Regarding the study as a whole: A missense variant in DCLRE1C was later tied to TCR beta V- and J-gene trimming. It has been reported that TCR beta sequences accurately predicted the HLA-A and HLA-B alleles of most subjects.

To note about this clone: Its specificity is not known.

The primer mix had 60 Vbeta and 13 Jbeta primers. The method was immunoSEQ multiplex PCR; TCRdb's version includes in-frame clones alone and lacks a portion of them. The table records approximately 120,000 clones, 76% of them present only once. This CDR3 comprises 12 residues. The ends were cut back, 1 base at V and 5 bases at J, with 6 bases in the middle. Per the germline V gene, CDR1 is SGHTA and CDR2 is FQGNSA. The sequencing input was PBMCs. J is TRBJ2-7 and V is TRBV7-2, with unresolved D. The TCR comes from a woman aged 45 to 65 in good health and CMV-seropositive. The CDR3 reads CASSLGHNEQYF. Written as DNA, the CDR3 is TGTGCCAGCAGCTTAGGTCACAACGAGCAGTACTTC.